These 17 T cell receptor beta chains share one sample of origin, sequenced in a study of blood T cell repertoires in COVID-19 (dated by TCRdb to the early 2020s). The library was made by the immunoSEQ multiplex PCR assay. TCRdb stores this immuneACCESS table with in-frame sequences only. Part of the clones is absent; in the studies checked, under half of the shortfall reflects unresolved V genes, and no reason is known for the rest. The sample table holds about 160,000 clones, of which more than 85% were seen once. The top ten constitute about 2% of the sample. Sequenced: peripheral blood. These TCRs come from a woman aged 55-70 years with COVID-19, enrolled during active disease.

The chain recombines TRBV2 with TRBJ1-4, with 9 positions matching TRBD1. With V trimmed by 7 bases and J by 4 bases, 4 bases remained unmatched. This CDR3 spans 14 amino acids. The germline V gene has CDR1 SNHLY and CDR2 FYNNEI. CDR3 sequence (DNA): TGTGCCAGCAAGCGGGACAGGGATAATGAAAAACTGTTTTTT. This codes for CASKRDRDNEKLFF. Full variable domain (missing parts from reference TRBV2 and TRBJ1-4): EPEVTQTPSHQVTQMGQEVILRCVPISNHLYFYWYRQILGQKVEFLVSFYNNEISEKSEIFDDQFSVERPDGSNFTLKIRSTKLEDSAMYFCASKRDRDNEKLFFGSGTQLSVL.

The chain recombines TRBV6-5 with TRBJ1-5; 8 bases are a match to TRBD1. The V segment lost 7 bases and the J segment 4 bases; nucleotides outside the gene matches: 9. This CDR3 region has 15 residues. The germline V gene encodes CDR1 MNHEY and CDR2 SVGAGI. CDR3 in DNA: TGTGCCAGCAAAAAGACAGGGGCGAGAAATCAGCCCCAGCATTTT. Its translation: CASKKTGARNQPQHF.

This clone has only a few counts. This chain links TRBV5-4 with TRBJ2-7; the D is unclear. Germline CDR1 is SGHNT and CDR2 is YYREEE (reference sequence). The V and J ends lost 2 bases and 1 base respectively, with 4 bases between them. This CDR3 contains 12 residues. The CDR3 sequence: CASSFQSYEQYF. CDR3 DNA: TGTGCCAGCAGCTTCCAATCCTACGAGCAGTACTTC.

The genes are TRBV7-2 and TRBJ1-2; 7 bases are shared with TRBD1. CDR3 length: 14 amino acids. Germline CDR1 and CDR2: SGHTA and FQGNSA. V trimming: 3 bases; J trimming: 4 bases; junction bases outside the gene matches: 5. The CDR3 region is CASSFTGAGYGYTF. The CDR3 DNA is TGTGCCAGCAGCTTTACAGGGGCAGGCTATGGCTACACCTTC.

In this sample, this clone turned up once. V and J are TRBV6-5 and TRBJ1-3, with 8 bases fitting TRBD1. The CDR3 is 15 residues long. Germline V CDR1 and CDR2: MNHEY, SVGAGI. Losses at the gene ends were 9 bases for V and 0 bases for J; bases not matched to a gene: 7. This CDR3 reads CASKKQGASGNTIYF. DNA for the CDR3: TGTGCCAGTAAGAAGCAGGGGGCCTCTGGAAACACCATATATTTT.

The CDR3 DNA reads as TGTGCCATCAGTGAGGACACTGAAAAACTGTTTTTT. Its translation: CAISEDTEKLFF. The V and J genes are TRBV10-3 and TRBJ1-4, with unresolved D. This CDR3 comprises 12 residues. Trimming shortened V by 2 bases and J by 7 bases, and 5 bases separated the two germline ends. CDR1 is ENHRY and CDR2 is SYGVKD in the germline V gene.

In DNA, the CDR3 is TGCGCCAGCAGCTCCTGGCCCCTCCAAGAGACCCAGTACTTC. This sequence encodes CASSSWPLQETQYF. The chain recombines TRBV5-1 with TRBJ2-5; D not certain. V lost 3 bases to trimming and J lost 1 base, with 10 bases between them. CDR1 is SGHRS and CDR2 is YFSETQ in the germline V gene. The CDR3 is 14 amino acids.

The chain recombines TRBV13 with TRBJ1-2; D possibly corresponds to TRBD1 (5 bases). Germline V gene lookup returns CDR1 PRHDT and CDR2 FYEKMQ (reference sequence). V lost 5 bases to trimming and J lost 1 base, with 17 bases between them. The CDR3 runs 16 residues. For the CDR3, the DNA is TGTGCCAGCAGCCAAACTGATCTGGGGGGTAACTATGGCTACACCTTC. This translates into CASSQTDLGGNYGYTF.

The chain joins TRBV29-1 to TRBJ2-1; D call uncertain. Germline CDR1 SQVTM, CDR2 ANQGSEA. The CDR3 contains 16 residues. Trimming left V 7 bases short and J 0 bases short, with 19 bases between. CDR3 DNA: TGCAGCGCCGAAGAATCAGATGCTAGCTCCTACAATGAGCAGTTCTTC. It specifies CSAEESDASSYNEQFF.

This chain's CDR3 is CASSVAQGDGGYTF. The CDR3 DNA reads TGCGCCAGCAGCGTAGCACAGGGCGACGGTGGCTACACCTTC. The chain is built from TRBV5-1 and TRBJ1-2; D possibly corresponds to TRBD1 (6 bases). This CDR3 contains 14 residues. The V end lost 4 bases, the J end lost 7 bases, and 17 bases lay between the germline ends. Germline loops: CDR1 SGHRS, CDR2 YFSETQ.

J is TRBJ2-6 and V is TRBV4-2; a possible D gene is TRBD1 (5 bases). This CDR3 is built from 16 residues. From germline, CDR1 is LGHNA and CDR2 YNFKEQ. With 1 base removed from V and 3 bases from J, the gap between germline ends came to 10 bases. CDR3 residues: CASSQVVGVGANVLTF. The CDR3 DNA sequence: TGTGCCAGCAGCCAAGTGGTAGGGGTTGGGGCCAACGTCCTGACTTTC.

This sequence joins TRBV11-2 and TRBJ1-1; D not certain. The germline gives CDR1 SGHAT, CDR2 FQNNGV. V was clipped by 1 base and J by 4 bases, with 7 bases between them. The CDR3 sequence is 13 residues long. CDR3 residues: CASSLGGVTEAFF. DNA for the CDR3: TGTGCCAGCAGCTTAGGGGGAGTCACTGAAGCTTTCTTT.

The chain couples TRBV27 to TRBJ2-5; D uncertain. The CDR3 consists of 16 residues. Between the trimmed V and J ends, which lost 6 bases and 1 base, there was a span of 18 bases. Germline V lookup: CDR1 MNHEY, CDR2 SMNVEV (reference sequence). In DNA form, the CDR3 reads TGTGCCAGCAGCCTGAATTCGGGTTACGCCCAAGAGACCCAGTACTTC. Translated, it gives CASSLNSGYAQETQYF.

This clone was detected once. The chain recombines TRBV7-8 with TRBJ2-7; TRBD2 matches 8 bases. CDR1 and CDR2 (germline): SGHVS, FQNEAQ. V dropped 5 bases and J dropped 7; count of bases not matched to a gene: 10. This CDR3 comprises 14 residues. CDR3 amino acids: CASSKGRGAREQYF. For the CDR3, the DNA is TGTGCCAGCAGCAAGGGGCGGGGGGCGCGTGAGCAGTACTTC.

The chain is built from TRBV5-4 and TRBJ2-3; 7 bases map to TRBD2. This CDR3 contains 14 residues. Unmatched junction bases numbered 2, after V lost 1 base and J lost 3 bases. Germline V CDR1 and CDR2: SGHNT, YYREEE (reference sequence). The CDR3 region has the DNA TGTGCCAGCAGCTTGAACGGGGGGACAGATACGCAGTATTTT. It specifies CASSLNGGTDTQYF.

The V and J genes are TRBV7-2 and TRBJ2-7, with TRBD1 identical over 8 bases. Germline V gene sequence: CDR1 SGHTA, CDR2 FQGNSA. The CDR3 sequence is 13 residues long. V dropped 4 bases and J dropped 6; count of bases not matched to a gene: 5. CDR3 sequence (DNA): TGTGCCAGCAGCTCTCGACAGGGGCGCGAGCAGTACTTC. Encoded protein: CASSSRQGREQYF.

The genes are TRBV12-3 or TRBV12-4 and TRBJ2-7; 7 bases align to TRBD1. V trimming: 5 bases; J trimming: 4 bases; junction bases outside the gene matches: 5. The CDR3 loop spans 13 amino acids. The CDR3 coding sequence is TGTGCCAGCAGTAGGGGACAGTTGTACGAGCAGTACTTC. Translation: CASSRGQLYEQYF.